This TCR delta chain was identified in a study of gamma-delta chains in newborns, infants, children (dated by TCRdb to about 2019). In the study overall: In the study title, it is stated that polyclonal expansion of innate gammadelta T cells is driven by microbial exposure immediately after birth. The study examined the way microbial exposure affected innate gammadelta T cell populations in human newborns right after birth.

Sequencing took place on an Illumina MiSeq. TCRdb called clones afresh from the public reads with CATT; identical DNA rows were later merged. A total of 4,000 to 6,000 delta-chain clones appear in this sample, approximately 2.7% of them only once. The ten most abundant clones make up roughly an eighth of the sample. Germline trimming amounts to 1 base on V and 0 bases on J, with 2 as the count of junction bases outside the gene matches. The germline V gene encodes CDR1 GEAIGNYY and CDR2 EKD. CDR3 length: 18 amino acids, cysteine to phenylalanine. CDR3 DNA is the only sequence kept; it has 54 bases, read in frame from the first base. In its sample, this clone was seen a few times. Its antigen remains undetermined. It has no much larger one-base neighbor in the sample; base qualities were not kept.

Sequenced sample: blood. This receptor was identified in a child who was a newborn, infant or young child, either healthy, febrile or measles-vaccinated (not recorded which). Recombination linked TRDV2 to TRDJ3; a stretch of 10 junction bases matches TRDD3. In nucleotide form, the sequence is TGTGCCTGTGACACTTTGGGGGATACCTCCTGGGACACCCGACAGATGTTTTTC. It codes for CACDTLGDTSWDTRQMFF.